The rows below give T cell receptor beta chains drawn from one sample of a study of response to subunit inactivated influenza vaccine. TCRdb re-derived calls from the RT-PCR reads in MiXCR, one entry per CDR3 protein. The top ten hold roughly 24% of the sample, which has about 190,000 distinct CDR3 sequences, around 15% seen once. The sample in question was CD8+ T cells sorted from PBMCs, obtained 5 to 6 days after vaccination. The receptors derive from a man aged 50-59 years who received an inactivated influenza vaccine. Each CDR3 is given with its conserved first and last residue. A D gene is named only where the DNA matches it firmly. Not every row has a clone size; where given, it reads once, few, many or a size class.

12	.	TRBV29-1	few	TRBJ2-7	CSVVQDFYEQYF	TGCAGCGTTGTACAGGACTTCTACGAGCAGTACTTC
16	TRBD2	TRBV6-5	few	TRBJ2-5	CASSSVGGGYQETQYF	TGTGCCAGCAGTTCGGTGGGGGGAGGGTACCAAGAGACCCAGTACTTC
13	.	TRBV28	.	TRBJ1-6	CASSFTENSPLHF	TGTGCCAGCAGTTTCACAGAAAATTCACCCCTCCACTTT
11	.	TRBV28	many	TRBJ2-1	CASSPKDEQFF	TGTGCCAGCAGCCCTAAGGATGAGCAGTTCTTC
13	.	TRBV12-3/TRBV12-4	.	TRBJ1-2	CASSFWTDYGYTF	TGTGCCAGCAGTTTTTGGACGGACTATGGCTACACCTTC
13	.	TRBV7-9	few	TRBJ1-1	CATLSGYDTEAFF	TGTGCCACTTTAAGTGGTTATGACACTGAAGCTTTCTTT
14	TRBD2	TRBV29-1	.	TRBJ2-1	CSVAASGGRGEQFF	TGCAGCGTTGCCGCTAGCGGGGGTAGGGGTGAGCAGTTCTTC
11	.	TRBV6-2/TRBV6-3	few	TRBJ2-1	CASLNYNEQFF	TGTGCCAGCCTCAACTACAATGAGCAGTTCTTC
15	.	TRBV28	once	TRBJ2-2	CASTDLAGKAGELFF	TGTGCCAGCACGGATCTGGCAGGGAAGGCCGGGGAGCTGTTTTTT
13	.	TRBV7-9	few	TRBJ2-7	CASSLFPSGEQYF	TGTGCCAGCAGCTTATTCCCCTCGGGCGAGCAGTACTTC
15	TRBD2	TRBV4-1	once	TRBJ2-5	CASSHSGRQQETQYF	TGCGCCAGCAGCCATAGCGGGCGGCAACAAGAGACCCAGTACTTC
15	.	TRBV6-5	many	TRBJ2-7	CASSYRPGSGVGQYF	TGTGCCAGCAGTTATAGACCGGGCTCAGGAGTAGGGCAGTACTTC
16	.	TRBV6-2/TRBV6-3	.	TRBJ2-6	CASSYSSLSGANVLTF	TGTGCCAGCAGTTACTCGAGTCTCTCTGGGGCCAACGTCCTGACTTTC
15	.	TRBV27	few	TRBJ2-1	CASSLAISSYNEQFF	TGTGCCAGCAGCCTTGCCATTTCTTCGTACAATGAGCAGTTCTTC
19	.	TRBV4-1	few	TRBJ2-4	CASSQDNGRDLLAKNIQYF	TGCGCCAGCAGCCAAGATAACGGGCGTGACCTTCTAGCCAAAAACATTCAGTACTTC
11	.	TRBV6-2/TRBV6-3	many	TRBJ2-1	CASSRGNEQFF	TGTGCCAGCAGTCGGGGGAATGAGCAGTTCTTC
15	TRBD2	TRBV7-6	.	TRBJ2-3	CASSFQREGTDTQYF	TGTGCCAGCAGCTTCCAGCGGGAGGGCACAGATACGCAGTATTTT
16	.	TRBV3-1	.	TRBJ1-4	CASSPYTQGPEEKLFF	TGTGCCAGCAGCCCCTACACACAGGGCCCGGAGGAAAAACTGTTTTTT
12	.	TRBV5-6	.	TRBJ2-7	CASSTDPYEQYF	TGTGCCAGCAGCACGGACCCCTACGAGCAGTACTTC
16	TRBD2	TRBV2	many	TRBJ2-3	CASSLILAGRTDTQYF	TGTGCCAGCAGTTTAATACTAGCGGGACGCACAGATACGCAGTATTTT
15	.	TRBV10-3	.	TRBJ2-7	CAISEEGGEGYEQYF	TGTGCCATCAGTGAGGAAGGGGGGGAAGGCTACGAGCAGTACTTC
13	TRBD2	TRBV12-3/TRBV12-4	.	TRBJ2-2	CASRFSGTGELFF	TGTGCCAGCAGATTTAGCGGGACCGGGGAGCTGTTTTTT
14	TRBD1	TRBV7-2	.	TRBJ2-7	CASSPSGQVYEQYF	TGTGCCAGCAGCCCCTCGGGACAGGTCTACGAGCAGTACTTC
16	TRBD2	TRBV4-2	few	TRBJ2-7	CASSQGTSARAYEQYF	TGTGCCAGCAGCCAAGGGACTAGCGCCCGGGCCTACGAGCAGTACTTC
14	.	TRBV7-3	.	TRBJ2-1	CASSPHLGSNEQFF	TGTGCCAGCAGCCCCCATCTCGGGTCCAATGAGCAGTTCTTC
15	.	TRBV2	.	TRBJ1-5	CASSAGTYSNQPQHF	TGTGCCAGCAGTGCAGGGACTTACAGCAATCAGCCCCAGCATTTT
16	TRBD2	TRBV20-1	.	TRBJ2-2	CSANDRDYLNTGELFF	TGCAGTGCTAACGACCGGGACTACCTGAACACCGGGGAGCTGTTTTTT
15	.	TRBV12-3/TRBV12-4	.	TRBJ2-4	CASSFAVVAKNTQYF	TGTGCCAGCAGTTTTGCAGTTGTAGCCAAAAACACTCAGTACTTC